The rows below give T cell receptor beta chains drawn from one sample of a study of cytomegalovirus exposure and HLA in healthy donors. Clones were read by immunoSEQ multiplex PCR, and TCRdb kept only the in-frame ones, dropping some. Among about 150,000 clones, 75% were seen once, and the ten largest hold more than 1.2%. Sequenced sample: PBMCs. The receptors here all came from a man in his late teens or twenties in good health and CMV-seronegative. CDR3s include the opening cysteine and the closing phenylalanine or tryptophan. The D gene is left open where the match is weak. Where a row states a size, it is once, few, many or the class of an expanded clone; other rows omit it.

V gene: TRBV11-2; clone size: .; J gene: TRBJ2-1; D gene: TRBD2; CDR3 protein: CASRTSGRSYNEQFF; CDR3 DNA: TGTGCCAGCAGGACTAGCGGGAGATCATACAATGAGCAGTTCTTC
V gene: TRBV5-6; clone size: .; J gene: TRBJ2-2; D gene: .; CDR3 protein: CASSPGLTGELFF; CDR3 DNA: TGTGCCAGCAGCCCAGGACTCACCGGGGAGCTGTTTTTT
V gene: TRBV5-4; clone size: .; J gene: TRBJ2-1; D gene: TRBD2; CDR3 protein: CARGTSGTDEQFF; CDR3 DNA: TGTGCCAGAGGGACTAGCGGGACCGATGAGCAGTTCTTC
V gene: TRBV6-4; clone size: .; J gene: TRBJ2-3; D gene: .; CDR3 protein: CASSPHLESTDTQYF; CDR3 DNA: TGTGCCAGCAGTCCACACCTAGAGAGCACAGATACGCAGTATTTT
V gene: TRBV19; clone size: .; J gene: TRBJ1-5; D gene: TRBD1; CDR3 protein: CASTQPGQGGNQPQHF; CDR3 DNA: TGTGCCAGTACACAGCCCGGACAGGGAGGGAATCAGCCCCAGCATTTT
V gene: TRBV19; clone size: .; J gene: TRBJ2-1; D gene: .; CDR3 protein: CASSIVPLSNEQFF; CDR3 DNA: TGTGCCAGTAGTATAGTCCCCCTCAGCAATGAGCAGTTCTTC
V gene: TRBV7-9; clone size: .; J gene: TRBJ2-6; D gene: .; CDR3 protein: CASSLTFLGANVLTF; CDR3 DNA: TGTGCCAGCAGCTTAACTTTCTTAGGGGCCAACGTCCTGACTTTC
V gene: TRBV19; clone size: .; J gene: TRBJ2-7; D gene: .; CDR3 protein: CASSIDLEDSVYEQYF; CDR3 DNA: TGTGCCAGTAGTATAGATCTTGAGGACAGCGTCTACGAGCAGTACTTC
V gene: TRBV10-2; clone size: once; J gene: TRBJ2-5; D gene: .; CDR3 protein: CASGRTTQTQYF; CDR3 DNA: TGCGCCAGCGGCCGGACTACGCAGACCCAGTACTTC
V gene: TRBV27; clone size: .; J gene: TRBJ2-5; D gene: .; CDR3 protein: CASSFRLGGRGTQETQYF; CDR3 DNA: TGTGCCAGCAGTTTCCGGCTTGGAGGCCGAGGAACCCAAGAGACCCAGTACTTC